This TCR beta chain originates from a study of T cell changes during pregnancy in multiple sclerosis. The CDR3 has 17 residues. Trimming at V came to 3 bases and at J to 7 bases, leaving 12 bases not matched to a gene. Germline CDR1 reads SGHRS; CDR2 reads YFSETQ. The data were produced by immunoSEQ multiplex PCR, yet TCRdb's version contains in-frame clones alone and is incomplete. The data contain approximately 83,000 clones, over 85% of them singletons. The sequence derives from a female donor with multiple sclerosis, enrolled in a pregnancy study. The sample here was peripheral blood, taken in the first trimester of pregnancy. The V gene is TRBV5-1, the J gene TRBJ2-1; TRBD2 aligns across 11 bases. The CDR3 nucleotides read TGCGCCAGCAGCTCACCCGCATCTAGCGGGGGGTCGAATGAGCAGTTCTTC. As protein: CASSSPASSGGSNEQFF. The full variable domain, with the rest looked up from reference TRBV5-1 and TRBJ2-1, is KAGVTQTPRYLIKTRGQQVTLSCSPISGHRSVSWYQQTPGQGLQFLFEYFSETQRNKGNFPGRFSGRQFSNSRSEMNVSTLELGDSALYLCASSSPASSGGSNEQFFGPGTRLTVL.